This T cell receptor beta chain came from a study of T cell responses to AZD1222 COVID-19 vaccine. This clone was seen only a few times. The target antigen is unknown. The CDR3 totals 15 residues. Trimming stripped 6 bases from V and 1 base from J, with 13 bases between. Germline V gives CDR1 LNHDA, CDR2 SQIVND (reference sequence). General study findings and limits: A reported finding is that nearly half of spike-specific TCRs target unmutated variant regions.

The method was immunoSEQ multiplex PCR; TCRdb's version includes in-frame clones alone and lacks a portion of them. The table records 120,000 to 150,000 clones, 80% to 85% of them present only once. This clonotype was obtained from an adult in good health. The starting material was peripheral blood, obtained on day 0 of MenACWY control vaccination. The chain couples TRBV19 to TRBJ2-1; maybe TRBD1 (6 bases). CDR3 nucleotide sequence: TGTGCCAGTAGGTCTACAGGGTTTTCCTACAATGAGCAGTTCTTC. Its translation is CASRSTGFSYNEQFF.